The rows below give T cell receptor beta chains drawn from one sample of a study of blood T cell repertoires in COVID-19. The method was immunoSEQ multiplex PCR; TCRdb's version includes in-frame clones alone and lacks a portion of them. The sample holds approximately 500,000 clones; 80% to 90% are singletons and the top ten take 0.9%. The sequencing input was peripheral blood. Receptors originate from a man younger than 35 with COVID-19, enrolled during active disease. Each CDR3 is given with its conserved first and last residue. A D gene is named only where the DNA matches it firmly. The listing skips clone size in some rows; elsewhere it reads once, few, many or a size class.

j_call,cdr3_length,clone_size,d_call,v_call,cdr3_aa,cdr3_nt
TRBJ2-1,13,NA,TRBD2,TRBV7-8,CASTSGSANEQFF,TGTGCCAGCACTAGCGGGAGTGCCAATGAGCAGTTCTTC
TRBJ1-1,15,NA,TRBD1,TRBV19,CASSTLDRSNTEAFF,TGTGCCAGTAGTACCTTGGACAGGTCTAACACTGAAGCTTTCTTT
TRBJ2-7,15,NA,NA,TRBV19,CASSIIGDFSYEQYF,TGTGCCAGTAGTATCATTGGGGACTTCTCCTACGAGCAGTACTTC
TRBJ1-3,13,NA,NA,TRBV30,CAWSVASGNTIYF,TGTGCCTGGAGTGTGGCCTCTGGAAACACCATATATTTT
TRBJ1-2,11,NA,NA,TRBV28,CASGGASGYTF,TGTGCCAGCGGAGGGGCCTCTGGCTACACCTTC
TRBJ1-2,11,NA,NA,TRBV11-3,CASSLRGGYTF,TGTGCCAGCAGCTTAAGAGGTGGCTACACCTTC
TRBJ1-4,15,NA,TRBD1,TRBV5-6,CASSLGTGEGEKLFF,TGTGCCAGCAGCCTAGGGACAGGGGAGGGTGAAAAACTGTTTTTT
TRBJ2-1,15,NA,TRBD2,TRBV24-1,CATSTGLAGERGQFF,TGTGCCACGTCCACAGGACTAGCGGGAGAAAGAGGGCAGTTCTTC
TRBJ2-2,14,NA,NA,TRBV11-2,CASSLVTGAGELFF,TGTGCCAGCAGCTTAGTAACGGGGGCCGGGGAGCTGTTTTTT
TRBJ2-1,16,NA,TRBD1,TRBV7-9,CASSVPGDRGYNEQFF,TGTGCCAGCAGCGTCCCGGGGGACAGGGGATACAATGAGCAGTTCTTC
TRBJ2-7,15,NA,TRBD2,TRBV27,CASSPTSGTSYEQYF,TGTGCCAGCAGTCCCACTAGCGGGACCTCCTACGAGCAGTACTTC
TRBJ2-7,12,once,TRBD1,TRBV15,CATSPTGNEQYF,TGTGCCACCAGCCCGACAGGGAACGAGCAGTACTTC
TRBJ2-3,14,NA,TRBD2,TRBV5-1,CASSIGRFTDTQYF,TGCGCCAGCAGCATCGGGAGGTTCACAGATACGCAGTATTTT
TRBJ2-1,14,once,TRBD1,TRBV5-6,CASSRGQGGNEQFF,TGTGCCAGCAGCCGGGGACAGGGTGGGAATGAGCAGTTCTTC
TRBJ1-2,13,few,TRBD1,TRBV12-3/TRBV12-4,CASSAGQLYGYTF,TGTGCCAGCAGTGCGGGACAGCTCTATGGCTACACCTTC
TRBJ2-5,14,NA,NA,TRBV11-2,CASSLVYSGGTQYF,TGTGCCAGCAGCTTAGTTTATAGTGGCGGGACCCAGTACTTC
TRBJ1-2,14,NA,TRBD1,TRBV5-6,CASSLGQGHLGYTF,TGTGCCAGCAGCTTGGGACAGGGCCATTTAGGCTACACCTTC
TRBJ2-7,15,NA,NA,TRBV3-1/TRBV3-2,CASSQGSGGQPTQYF,TGTGCCAGCAGCCAAGGGTCGGGGGGACAACCTACGCAGTACTTC
TRBJ2-5,16,NA,TRBD2,TRBV5-1,CASSFSSGGYQETQYF,TGCGCCAGCAGCTTCTCTAGCGGGGGGTACCAAGAGACCCAGTACTTC
TRBJ2-1,15,NA,TRBD2,TRBV3-1/TRBV3-2,CASSQDLDSGDEQFF,TGTGCCAGCAGCCAAGATTTGGATAGCGGGGATGAGCAGTTCTTC
TRBJ1-6,13,NA,NA,TRBV5-4,CASNIDRNSPLHF,TGTGCCAGCAACATCGACAGGAATTCACCCCTCCACTTT
TRBJ2-5,16,NA,NA,TRBV3-1/TRBV3-2,CASSQERGPRQETQYF,TGTGCCAGCAGCCAAGAGCGAGGGCCGCGCCAAGAGACCCAGTACTTC
TRBJ2-2,14,few,NA,TRBV6-1,CASSEAGDTGELFF,TGTGCCAGCAGTGAAGCGGGAGACACCGGGGAGCTGTTTTTT
TRBJ1-5,13,NA,NA,TRBV10-2,CASGRESNQPQHF,TGCGCCAGCGGACGGGAGAGCAATCAGCCCCAGCATTTT
TRBJ2-2,17,NA,NA,TRBV5-8,CASSLDGPLAYTGELFF,TGTGCCAGCAGCTTGGACGGTCCCCTAGCGTACACCGGGGAGCTGTTTTTT
TRBJ1-2,14,NA,NA,TRBV7-9,CASSFGRLDYGYTF,TGTGCCAGCAGCTTCGGCAGGTTAGACTATGGCTACACCTTC
TRBJ1-2,17,NA,TRBD1,TRBV18,CASSPVSGTGVNYGYTF,TGTGCCAGCTCACCGGTCTCCGGGACAGGGGTAAACTATGGCTACACCTTC
TRBJ1-1,12,NA,NA,TRBV19,CASKWANTEAFF,TGTGCCAGTAAGTGGGCGAACACTGAAGCTTTCTTT